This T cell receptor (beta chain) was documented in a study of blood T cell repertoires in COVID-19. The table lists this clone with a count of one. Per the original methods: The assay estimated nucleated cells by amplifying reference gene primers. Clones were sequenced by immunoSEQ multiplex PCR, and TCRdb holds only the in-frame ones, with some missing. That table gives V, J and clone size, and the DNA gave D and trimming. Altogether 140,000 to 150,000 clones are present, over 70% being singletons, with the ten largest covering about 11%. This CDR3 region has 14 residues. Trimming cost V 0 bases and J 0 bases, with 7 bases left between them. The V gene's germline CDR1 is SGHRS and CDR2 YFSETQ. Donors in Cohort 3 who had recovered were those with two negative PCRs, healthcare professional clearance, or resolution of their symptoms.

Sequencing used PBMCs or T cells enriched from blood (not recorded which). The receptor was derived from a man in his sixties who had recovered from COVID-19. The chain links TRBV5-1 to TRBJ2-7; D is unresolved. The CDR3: CASSLGRSSYEQYF. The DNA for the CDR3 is TGCGCCAGCAGCTTGGGACGGAGCTCCTACGAGCAGTACTTC.